The 28 T cell receptor beta chains listed next were all sequenced from one sample in a study of T cell clonality in common variable immunodeficiency. Produced via immunoSEQ multiplex PCR; TCRdb's table is partial and in-frame only. This sample carries about 50,000 clones, none of them present only once. The sequenced material came from peripheral blood mononuclear cells. The receptors derive from a person between 18 and 70 years old in good health.

This clone was recorded many times. CDR3 bases read: TGTGCCTGGAGCGCAAGCGGGACAGGGACCGAAAAA. Translated, it gives CAWSASGTGTEK. The CDR3, in full, reads CAWSASGTGTEKLFF. The chain couples TRBV30 to TRBJ1-4; 9 nucleotides match TRBD1. The CDR3 extends 3 residues past the end of the read, so its final part is completed from the germline J gene. V was pared by 3 bases and J by 8 bases, with 10 bases of the junction left unmatched. This CDR3 contains 15 residues. Looked up from germline, CDR1 is GTSNPN and CDR2 is SVGIG (reference sequence).

This clone occurred many times. The read ends 3 residues shy of where the CDR3 ends; the end is completed using the germline J gene. This chain links TRBV29-1 with TRBJ1-4; D gene unclear. Germline lookup yields CDR1 SQVTM and CDR2 ANQGSEA. V lost 5 bases to trimming and J lost 3 bases, with 10 bases between them. The CDR3 length is 13 residues. CDR3 residues: CSVSRGSNEKLFF. Incomplete CDR3 DNA: TGCAGCGTTTCCCGGGGATCTAATGAAAAA.

This clone was observed many times. The CDR3 goes on 3 residues after the read ends, and that part is filled in from the germline J gene. V usage is TRBV16 and J usage is TRBJ2-2, with D possibly matching TRBD1 (6 bases). The CDR3 sequence is 13 residues long. The V and J ends lost 4 bases and 4 bases respectively, with 7 bases between them. From germline, CDR1 is KGHSY and CDR2 FQNENV. The CDR3 bases that were read are TGTGCCAGCAGCCGGGACACCACCGGGGAG. Translated: CASSRDTTGE. The entire CDR3 is CASSRDTTGELFF.

This clone occurred many times. The read terminates 3 residues before the CDR3 end, so the remaining end is supplied by the germline J gene. The gene calls are TRBV29-1 and TRBJ2-6, with 8 nucleotides matching TRBD1. The CDR3 contains 16 residues. V gave up 0 bases and J gave up 2 bases; unmatched junction bases: 3. CDR1 and CDR2 from the germline V gene are SQVTM and ANQGSEA. The CDR3: CSVEDPDRAGANVLTF. The part of the CDR3 DNA that was read is TGCAGCGTTGAAGATCCGGACAGGGCTGGGGCCAACGTC.

Worth noting for this clone: The read ends 3 residues early relative to the CDR3; the germline J gene fills the gap. The chain couples TRBV5-8 to TRBJ1-3; D not resolved. Trimming removed 4 bases at V and 5 bases at J, with 10 bases between. Germline CDR1 reads SGHTS; CDR2 reads YDEGEE. The CDR3 is made up of 13 amino acids. The CDR3 sequence: CASSSARRNTIYF. The part of the CDR3 DNA that was read is TGTGCCAGCAGCAGCGCAAGACGAAACACC.

The sample holds many counts of this clone. The missing CDR3 end, 3 residues past where the read stops, is filled in from the germline J gene. The V and J genes are TRBV19 and TRBJ2-3; the D gene is possibly TRBD2 (6 bases). The CDR3 consists of 13 residues. Germline V gene sequence: CDR1 LNHDA, CDR2 SQIVND (reference sequence). CDR3 residues: CASSGRLVSAQYF. CDR3 DNA, as far as it was read: TGTGCCAGTAGTGGGAGACTAGTATCAGCG.

The table lists this clone with many counts. The CDR3 end falls 3 residues outside the read, so it is completed with the germline J gene. The chain couples TRBV5-1 to TRBJ2-5; 8 positions match TRBD1. The CDR3 is 15 residues long. The V and J ends lost 1 base and 5 bases, in that order; junction bases with no gene match: 7. Germline CDR1 SGHRS, CDR2 YFSETQ. The CDR3 sequence is CASSLTGGVVETQYF. CDR3 DNA (partial): TGCGCCAGCAGCTTGACAGGGGGAGTGGTGGAGACC.

This clone was picked up many times. With the read ending 3 residues before the CDR3 end, the germline J gene is used to fill in that end. The chain joins TRBV30 to TRBJ2-1, with D perhaps matching TRBD2 (6 bases). V shed 0 bases and J shed 8 bases, with 17 bases lying between them. This CDR3 is 15 amino acids long. Germline CDR1 is GTSNPN and CDR2 is SVGIG (reference sequence). The chain's CDR3 is CAWSVGTDGADEQFF. The sequenced part of the CDR3 DNA is TGTGCCTGGAGTGTGGGGACTGACGGGGCAGATGAG.

At least ten counts were recorded for this clone. The read ends 3 residues early relative to the CDR3; the germline J gene fills the gap. This chain links TRBV2 with TRBJ1-5; no definite D call. There are 18 residues in the CDR3. V gave up 1 base and J gave up 5 bases, with 21 bases separating them. Germline assignment: CDR1 SNHLY and CDR2 FYNNEI. The CDR3 DNA, read in part, is TGTGCCAGCAGTGAAGAGGCGGCAGCCCCAGTTATCCATCAGCCC. It specifies CASSEEAAAPVIHQP. The complete CDR3 protein is CASSEEAAAPVIHQPQHF.

There are many counts of this clone. The read finishes 3 residues shy of the CDR3 end, and the germline J gene is used to complete it. This sequence joins TRBV20-1 and TRBJ1-3; 7 positions match TRBD1. With 6 bases clipped from V and 3 bases from J, the junction kept 11 bases outside the gene matches. There are 15 residues in the CDR3. In germline, CDR1 is DFQATT, CDR2 SNEGSKA (reference sequence). CDR3 DNA (partial): TGCAGTGCAATGGAACCGGGACAGATTGGAAACACC. As protein: CSAMEPGQIGNT. The whole CDR3 reads CSAMEPGQIGNTIYF.

This clone has at least ten counts. Read sequence stops 3 residues before the CDR3 end, and the germline J gene provides the missing end. V gene TRBV20-1 combines with J gene TRBJ2-1; D possibly corresponds to TRBD2 (7 bases). Looked up from germline, CDR1 is DFQATT and CDR2 is SNEGSKA (reference sequence). The CDR3 runs to 15 residues. V was pared by 5 bases and J by 0 bases, with 14 bases between. CDR3: CSAHSGGSSYNEQFF. CDR3 bases read: TGCAGTGCTCACTCGGGGGGCAGCTCCTACAATGAG.

The table lists this clone with many counts. Read coverage stops 3 residues before the CDR3 terminus; the germline J gene supplies the remainder. The rearrangement uses TRBV15 and TRBJ2-7; D possibly corresponds to TRBD2 (5 bases). Trimming stripped 0 bases from V and 2 bases from J, with 11 bases between. The CDR3 is 15 amino acids. Germline V lookup: CDR1 LNHNV, CDR2 YYDKDF (reference sequence). CDR3 amino acids: CATSRDRGQPYEQYF. The CDR3 DNA, read in part, is TGTGCCACCAGCAGAGATCGAGGGCAGCCCTACGAG.

This clone was seen repeatedly, ten times or more. The read halts 3 residues ahead of the CDR3 end, with the missing end drawn from the germline J gene. This sequence joins TRBV19 and TRBJ1-2; tentatively, D is TRBD1 (5 bases). Germline V gene data show CDR1 as LNHDA and CDR2 as SQIVND (reference sequence). The ends were cut back, 5 bases at V and 1 base at J, with 20 bases in the middle. This CDR3 comprises 17 residues. The CDR3 reads CASSPQGRSYLNYGYTF. The CDR3 DNA, read in part, is TGTGCCAGTAGTCCGCAGGGTCGGTCCTATCTTAACTATGGC.

This clone occurred many times. The DNA read from the CDR3 is TGTGCCAGCAGCTTGGGGGGGTTGGGC. Its protein product is CASSLGGLG. The whole CDR3 protein is CASSLGGLGYTF. This chain uses TRBV7-3 with TRBJ1-2, with D tentatively TRBD1 (5 bases). The missing CDR3 end, 3 residues past where the read stops, is filled in from the germline J gene. The CDR3 loop spans 12 amino acids. CDR1 is SGHTA, CDR2 FQGTGA, per germline. The entire variable domain, with the rest obtained from reference TRBV7-3 and TRBJ1-2, is as follows: GAGVSQTPSNKVTEKGKYVELRCDPISGHTALYWYRQSLGQGPEFLIYFQGTGAADDSGLPNDRFFAVRPEGSVSTLKIQRTERGDSAVYLCASSLGGLGYTFGSGTRLTVV.

A remark on this clone: Coverage ceases 3 residues before the CDR3 finishes, and the germline J gene fills in the end. The chain is built from TRBV29-1 and TRBJ2-7; D gene ambiguous. Germline V gene data show CDR1 as SQVTM and CDR2 as ANQGSEA. V dropped 7 bases and J dropped 3 bases, with 7 bases sitting between them. CDR3 length equals 10 residues. The sequenced CDR3 bases are TGCAGCGCCCGGTACTACGAG. Its protein is CSARYYE. The whole CDR3 protein is CSARYYEQYF.

Worth noting for this clone: The read halts 3 residues ahead of the CDR3 end, with the missing end drawn from the germline J gene. The J gene is TRBJ1-2, the V gene TRBV18; no clear D gene. CDR1 is KGHSH and CDR2 is LQKENI in the germline V gene. The CDR3 runs 17 residues. Incomplete CDR3 DNA: TGTGCCAGCTCACCCCCCTTCATCGGCGGGAGAAGCTACGAC. This gives the protein CASSPPFIGGRSYD. In full, the CDR3 is CASSPPFIGGRSYDYTF.

The CDR3 protein is CAIRGGQGSYEQYF. The part of the CDR3 DNA that was read is TGTGCCATCAGGGGGGGACAGGGTTCCTACGAG. The chain combines TRBV10-3 with TRBJ2-7; 9 bases line up with TRBD1. The DNA ends 3 residues before the CDR3 does, and the rest of the CDR3 is filled in from the germline J gene. J was trimmed by 1 base and V by 6 bases; bases with no gene match: 4. In germline, CDR1 is ENHRY, CDR2 SYGVKD. The CDR3 has 14 residues.

Many counts were recorded for this clone. From the germline J gene comes the end of the CDR3, since the read stops 3 residues before it. V gene TRBV30 combines with J gene TRBJ2-5; D perhaps matches TRBD2 (5 bases). This CDR3 has 12 residues. CDR1 GTSNPN and CDR2 SVGIG come from the germline V gene (reference sequence). Trimming cost V 0 bases and J 4 bases, with 6 bases left between them. The CDR3 here is CAWSVLGETQYF. CDR3 DNA, as far as it was read: TGTGCCTGGAGTGTACTAGGAGAGACC.

This clone was recorded at least ten times. With the read ending 3 residues before the CDR3 end, the germline J gene is used to fill in that end. The same CDR3 is also encoded by other DNA sequences in this sample. The chain employs TRBV10-3 and TRBJ1-3; 10 bases align to TRBD1. The V gene end was trimmed by 6 bases and the J gene end by 0 bases; junction bases not matched to a gene: 5. The CDR3 consists of 16 residues. CDR1 is ENHRY, CDR2 SYGVKD, per germline. Partial CDR3 DNA: TGTGCCATCAGGGACAGGGGGTCAAGCTCTGGAAACACC. This sequence encodes CAIRDRGSSSGNT. The complete CDR3 reads CAIRDRGSSSGNTIYF.

The sample holds many counts of this clone. The read ends 3 residues shy of where the CDR3 ends; the end is completed using the germline J gene. V gene TRBV29-1 combines with J gene TRBJ2-1, with 13 bases matching TRBD2. J was trimmed by 3 bases and V by 3 bases; bases with no gene match: 2. CDR3 length: 15 residues. Germline V gives CDR1 SQVTM, CDR2 ANQGSEA. The covered CDR3 bases are TGCAGCGTTGACGGGACTAGCGGGGTCTACAATGAG. Its protein product is CSVDGTSGVYNE. The complete CDR3 protein is CSVDGTSGVYNEQFF.

This clone was observed many times. The read falls 3 residues short of the CDR3 end, and the missing part is taken from the germline J gene. The J gene is TRBJ2-5, the V gene TRBV18, with D possibly TRBD1 on 6 matching bases. The CDR3 consists of 13 residues. Germline V lookup: CDR1 KGHSH, CDR2 LQKENI. Trimming took 6 bases from V and 5 from J, leaving 13 bases between them. Incomplete CDR3 DNA: TGTGCCAGCTCCGGGACATCGGGGGAGACC. Its translation is CASSGTSGET. The whole CDR3 sequence reads CASSGTSGETQYF.

This clone was seen repeatedly, ten times or more. The CDR3 region is CASSISVGGLADEQFF. CDR3 DNA, as far as it was read: TGTGCCAGTAGTATCTCTGTAGGAGGGCTAGCGGATGAG. The rearrangement joins TRBV19 to TRBJ2-1; 7 bases fit TRBD2. The read finishes 3 residues shy of the CDR3 end, and the germline J gene is used to complete it. The J segment lost 8 bases and the V segment lost 3 bases, leaving 13 bases of the junction unmatched. Germline loops: CDR1 LNHDA, CDR2 SQIVND (reference sequence). This CDR3 has 16 residues.

This clone was detected ten times or more. The read halts 3 residues ahead of the CDR3 end, with the missing end drawn from the germline J gene. The chain carries TRBV18 and TRBJ2-3; the D is unclear. The V gene's germline CDR1 is KGHSH and CDR2 LQKENI. CDR3 length equals 12 residues. Trimming left V 5 bases short and J 4 bases short, with 7 bases between. The CDR3 bases that were read are TGTGCCAGCTCATCGCAGGCAGATACG. It codes for CASSSQADT. The entire CDR3 reads CASSSQADTQYF.

There are many counts of this clone. Coverage ceases 3 residues before the CDR3 finishes, and the germline J gene fills in the end. The V and J genes are TRBV12-3 or TRBV12-4 and TRBJ2-2; maybe TRBD1 (6 bases). The ends were cut back, 6 bases at V and 6 bases at J, with 14 bases in the middle. The CDR3 sequence is 14 residues long. The CDR3 bases that were read are TGTGCCAGCAGCCGCCGGGACAACTCCGGGGAG. This encodes CASSRRDNSGE. The CDR3 in full is CASSRRDNSGELFF.

This clone was observed many times. The read gets to within 3 residues of the CDR3 end, and the germline J gene fills in the rest. The gene calls are TRBV5-1 and TRBJ2-7; 8 positions match TRBD2. The germline V gene encodes CDR1 SGHRS and CDR2 YFSETQ. This CDR3 region has 14 residues. Losses at the gene ends were 2 bases for V and 1 base for J; bases not matched to a gene: 2. The CDR3 DNA, read in part, is TGCGCCAGCAGCTTAGCGGGAGCTTCCTACGAG. It is translated as CASSLAGASYE. The entire CDR3 reads CASSLAGASYEQYF.

This clone has ten or more counts. The read ends 3 residues shy of where the CDR3 ends; the end is completed using the germline J gene. The V call is TRBV30, the J call TRBJ2-5, with D hard to call. CDR3 length equals 13 residues. Deletions cut 1 base from V and 4 bases from J, with 10 bases between. CDR1 is GTSNPN, CDR2 SVGIG, per germline (reference sequence). The chain's CDR3 is CAWSETLGETQYF. The covered CDR3 bases are TGTGCCTGGAGTGAGACCCTAGGAGAGACC.

This clone came up many times. The observed sequence ends 3 residues before the CDR3 terminus, with the missing tail filled in from the germline J gene. This chain links TRBV28 with TRBJ2-7; TRBD1 matches 9 bases. From germline, CDR1 is MDHEN and CDR2 SYDVKM. With 5 bases clipped from V and 2 bases from J, the junction kept 16 bases outside the gene matches. This CDR3 has 18 amino acids. Partial CDR3 DNA: TGTGCCAGCAGTCGGAGAAGAGGGACAGGGAGCCCCCCCTACGAG. Translated: CASSRRRGTGSPPYE. The CDR3 as a whole reads CASSRRRGTGSPPYEQYF.

This clone came up a few times. The read finishes 3 residues shy of the CDR3 end, and the germline J gene is used to complete it. This chain connects TRBV20-1 to TRBJ1-2, with 7 bases identical to TRBD1. The CDR3 has 14 residues. Germline lookup yields CDR1 DFQATT and CDR2 SNEGSKA (reference sequence). The chain's CDR3 is CSAPPRRGRYDYTF. The CDR3 bases that were read are TGCAGTGCTCCGCCTAGGAGGGGGCGCTACGAC.